A single sample gave rise to the 19 T cell receptor beta chains below, sequenced in a study of cytomegalovirus exposure and HLA in healthy donors. Primers included in the PCR were 60 Vbeta and 13 Jbeta primers. Method: immunoSEQ multiplex PCR; TCRdb's copy keeps in-frame clones and lacks some. The repertoire holds around 110,000 clones, with 79% as singletons. Sequenced input: PBMCs. The receptors shown here come from a man aged 25-45 years in good health and CMV-seropositive.

This clone was recorded only once. The chain employs TRBV7-2 and TRBJ2-7; 9 nucleotides align to TRBD1. This CDR3 region has 13 residues. Germline V gene lookup returns CDR1 SGHTA and CDR2 FQGNSA. V lost 5 bases, J lost 2 bases, and 1 base stayed unmatched. The CDR3 DNA follows: TGTGCCAGCAGCCGGGACAGGGCCTACGAGCAGTACTTC. It yields the protein CASSRDRAYEQYF.

The J gene is TRBJ2-6, the V gene TRBV9; D is perhaps TRBD1 (5 bases). The CDR3 extends over 17 amino acids. Germline CDR1 is SGDLS and CDR2 is YYNGEE. The V end lost 0 bases, the J end lost 0 bases, and 10 bases lay between the germline ends. In DNA form, the CDR3 reads TGTGCCAGCAGCGTAGCTACAGGAGACTCTGGGGCCAACGTCCTGACTTTC. The encoded protein is CASSVATGDSGANVLTF.

The rearrangement uses TRBV5-1 and TRBJ2-1; a weak D match, TRBD2 (6 bases). Germline values: CDR1 SGHRS, CDR2 YFSETQ. The ends were cut back, 0 bases at V and 9 bases at J, with 13 bases in the middle. The CDR3 has 14 residues. CDR3: CASSLGTVRGEQFF. CDR3 nucleotide sequence: TGCGCCAGCAGCTTGGGCACGGTGCGGGGTGAGCAGTTCTTC.

The chain uses TRBV7-2 and TRBJ2-7, with 10 positions matching TRBD2. The CDR3 is 16 amino acids. The V gene end was trimmed by 3 bases and the J gene end by 8 bases; junction bases not matched to a gene: 13. CDR1 and CDR2 (germline): SGHTA, FQGNSA. CDR3 region: CASSLSEASGSRKQYF. The CDR3 DNA is TGTGCCAGCAGCTTGAGTGAGGCTAGCGGGAGTAGGAAGCAGTACTTC. The variable domain in full, completed from reference TRBV7-2 and TRBJ2-7, reads GAGVSQSPSNKVTEKGKDVELRCDPISGHTALYWYRQSLGQGLEFLIYFQGNSAPDKSGLPSDRFSAERTGGSVSTLTIQRTQQEDSAVYLCASSLSEASGSRKQYFGPGTRLTVT.

The chain couples TRBV5-6 to TRBJ1-5; D call uncertain. Trimming shortened V by 3 bases and J by 0 bases, and 13 bases separated the two germline ends. CDR3 length: 16 amino acids. Germline loops: CDR1 SGHDT, CDR2 YYEEEE. The CDR3 coding sequence is TGTGCCAGCAGCTGGACCGGACGGGATAGCAATCAGCCCCAGCATTTT. Its translation is CASSWTGRDSNQPQHF.

The rearrangement joins TRBV19 to TRBJ1-1; no clear D. V lost 3 bases and J 5 bases, leaving 7 bases between the germline ends. Germline V lookup: CDR1 LNHDA, CDR2 SQIVND (reference sequence). There are 12 residues in the CDR3. For the CDR3, the DNA is TGTGCCAGTAGTATCCCCTCGACTGAAGCTTTCTTT. Translation: CASSIPSTEAFF.

The gene calls are TRBV15 and TRBJ1-2; the match to TRBD1 covers 8 bases. Trimming took 1 base from V and 4 from J; bases not matched to a gene: 5. Germline V lookup: CDR1 LNHNV, CDR2 YYDKDF (reference sequence). The CDR3 is made up of 15 amino acids. The CDR3 DNA reads as TGTGCCACCAGCAGAGTTTTCCAGGGGGCCTATGGCTACACCTTC. Amino acids: CATSRVFQGAYGYTF.

The V and J genes are TRBV20-1 and TRBJ1-1; no firm D call. Germline V CDR1 and CDR2: DFQATT, SNEGSKA (reference sequence). There are 11 residues in the CDR3. V was pared by 8 bases and J by 5 bases, with 12 bases between. The CDR3 bases are TGCAGTCCCAACCCCGGGACTGAAGCTTTCTTT. It translates to CSPNPGTEAFF.

This chain joins TRBV27 and TRBJ2-1, with D perhaps TRBD1 (6 bases). Germline CDR1 reads MNHEY; CDR2 reads SMNVEV (reference sequence). This CDR3 is built from 16 residues. Trimming removed 5 bases from V and 0 bases from J, with 14 bases in between. CDR3 nucleotide sequence: TGTGCCAGCAGTCCGCGGACAGAAAGCTCCTACAATGAGCAGTTCTTC. As protein: CASSPRTESSYNEQFF.

This chain uses TRBV10-3 with TRBJ2-5; a possible D gene is TRBD2 (6 bases). V dropped 10 bases and J dropped 0 bases, with 15 bases sitting between them. The CDR3 contains 14 residues. Per the germline V gene, CDR1 is ENHRY and CDR2 is SYGVKD. CDR3: CATRGSGDQETQYF. The DNA for the CDR3 is TGTGCCACGAGGGGTAGCGGTGACCAAGAGACCCAGTACTTC.

The rearrangement links TRBV2 to TRBJ2-4, with 10 bases identical to TRBD1. Germline CDR1 is SNHLY and CDR2 is FYNNEI. The CDR3 length is 15 residues. V shed 5 bases, J shed 4 bases, and the junction held 5 bases outside the gene matches. The CDR3 DNA is TGTGCCAGCAGTATCAGGACAGGGGGTAAAAACATTCAGTACTTC. This gives the protein CASSIRTGGKNIQYF. The entire variable domain, with the rest obtained from reference TRBV2 and TRBJ2-4, is as follows: EPEVTQTPSHQVTQMGQEVILRCVPISNHLYFYWYRQILGQKVEFLVSFYNNEISEKSEIFDDQFSVERPDGSNFTLKIRSTKLEDSAMYFCASSIRTGGKNIQYFGAGTRLSVL.

Of note for this clone: An end of the junction does not agree with germline; a read error may underlie this. The sample contains more than one DNA sequence encoding this CDR3. The chain carries TRBV7-6 and TRBJ1-4, with 7 positions matching TRBD1. CDR1 is SGHVS, CDR2 FNYEAQ, per germline. The CDR3 is 15 amino acids. The CDR3 DNA reads as TGTGCTAGCAGCTTGAGGGGGCTGGGTAATGAAAAACTGTTTTTT. Its protein product is CASSLRGLGNEKLFF.

The chain couples TRBV7-7 to TRBJ2-5; D is ambiguous. Germline CDR1 reads SSHAT; CDR2 reads FNYEAQ (reference sequence). This CDR3 has 14 amino acids. The CDR3 DNA reads TGTGTTAGCAGCTTAGGTGCCCGGCAAGAGACCCAGTACTTC. As protein: CVSSLGARQETQYF.

The chain couples TRBV11-1 to TRBJ1-2; D gene ambiguous. Germline CDR1 is SGHAT and CDR2 is FQDESV (reference sequence). This CDR3 has 17 amino acids. Between the trimmed V and J ends, which lost 3 bases and 2 bases, there was a span of 19 bases. The CDR3 nucleotides are TGTGCCAGCAGCTTCCCACCGGGTACCGCGGCGAACTATGGCTACACCTTC. Its protein product is CASSFPPGTAANYGYTF. The full variable domain, with the rest looked up from reference TRBV11-1 and TRBJ1-2, is EAEVAQSPRYKITEKSQAVAFWCDPISGHATLYWYRQILGQGPELLVQFQDESVVDDSQLPKDRFSAERLKGVDSTLKIQPAELGDSAMYLCASSFPPGTAANYGYTFGSGTRLTVV.

The gene calls are TRBV28 and TRBJ2-1, with 7 positions matching TRBD2. Germline values: CDR1 MDHEN, CDR2 SYDVKM. The CDR3 has 14 amino acids. With V trimmed by 7 bases and J by 4 bases, 7 bases remained unmatched. CDR3 in DNA: TGTGCCAGCATAAATCCGGGACTATACAATGAGCAGTTCTTC. Translation: CASINPGLYNEQFF. The variable domain in full, completed from reference TRBV28 and TRBJ2-1, reads DVKVTQSSRYLVKRTGEKVFLECVQDMDHENMFWYRQDPGLGLRLIYFSYDVKMKEKGDIPEGYSVSREKKERFSLILESASTNQTSMYLCASINPGLYNEQFFGPGTRLTVL.

In its sample, this clone was seen once. The DNA for the CDR3 is TGTGCCAGCAGGCCCCTAGCGGGAAGCTCCTACGAGCAGTACTTC. Protein sequence: CASRPLAGSSYEQYF. This rearrangement joins TRBV6-6 to TRBJ2-7; 9 bases agree with TRBD2. This CDR3 is built from 15 residues. Trimming removed 6 bases from V and 0 bases from J; junction bases left unmatched: 6. The V gene's germline CDR1 is MNHNY and CDR2 SVGAGI (reference sequence).

The gene calls are TRBV7-2 and TRBJ1-1; D call uncertain. Germline V lookup: CDR1 SGHTA, CDR2 FQGNSA. The germline V and J ends were trimmed by 4 bases and 5 bases, with 8 bases remaining between them. The CDR3 spans 12 residues. The CDR3 DNA sequence: TGTGCCAGCAGCTGGTACGAGACTGAAGCTTTCTTT. As protein: CASSWYETEAFF.

This clone was counted only a few times. V gene TRBV9 combines with J gene TRBJ2-1; D is ambiguous. CDR3 length: 16 residues. V lost 0 bases and J 3 bases, leaving 13 bases between the germline ends. The germline CDR1 and CDR2 sequences are SGDLS and YYNGEE. In nucleotides, the CDR3 is TGTGCCAGCAGCGTAGGAAGAGTAGTCCACTACAATGAGCAGTTCTTC. Protein product: CASSVGRVVHYNEQFF.

The V call is TRBV28, the J call TRBJ2-3; 9 bases agree with TRBD1. Germline V CDR1 and CDR2: MDHEN, SYDVKM. The J segment lost 7 bases and the V segment lost 7 bases, leaving 12 bases of the junction unmatched. This CDR3 has 15 residues. The DNA of the CDR3 is TGTGCCAGCATACCCTCCGGACAGGGGTCTTATACGCAGTATTTT. As protein: CASIPSGQGSYTQYF.